Each of the 16 T cell receptor beta chains below was sequenced from the same sample in a study of siplizumab effects on memory and regulatory T cells. Libraries were prepared by immunoSEQ multiplex PCR; TCRdb keeps only in-frame clonotypes and omits some of them. Among around 95,000 clones listed, about 94% were seen once. The source material was non-Treg CD4+ T cells sorted from blood. Receptor source: a human donor in good health.

The gene calls are TRBV19 and TRBJ1-2, with a tentative D call TRBD1 (6 bases). Trimming took off 3 bases at V and 3 bases at J, with 11 bases between the two ends. Germline-derived CDR1 and CDR2 are LNHDA and SQIVND (reference sequence). This CDR3 contains 14 residues. The CDR3 DNA is TGTGCCAGTAGTATTCAGGGGATCGACTATGGCTACACCTTC. It encodes CASSIQGIDYGYTF.

The DNA of the CDR3 is TGCGCCAGCAGCGCAGGCTCCAACACCGGGGAGCTGTTTTTT. Translation: CASSAGSNTGELFF. This chain connects TRBV5-1 to TRBJ2-2, with D uncertain. The CDR3 loop spans 14 amino acids. The germline V gene encodes CDR1 SGHRS and CDR2 YFSETQ. V lost 4 bases and J lost 2, with 9 bases in between. Full variable domain (remainder filled in from reference TRBV5-1 and TRBJ2-2): KAGVTQTPRYLIKTRGQQVTLSCSPISGHRSVSWYQQTPGQGLQFLFEYFSETQRNKGNFPGRFSGRQFSNSRSEMNVSTLELGDSALYLCASSAGSNTGELFFGEGSRLTVL.

Only one count was recorded for this clone. The chain carries TRBV6-1 and TRBJ2-3; 14 bases map to TRBD2. This CDR3 is built from 16 residues. From germline, CDR1 is MNHNS and CDR2 SASEGT. Unmatched junction bases numbered 5, after V lost 4 bases and J lost 5 bases. The CDR3, as DNA: TGTGCCAGCAGTGGGGGACTAGCGGGAGCATTAGATACGCAGTATTTT. Its protein product is CASSGGLAGALDTQYF.

The chain carries TRBV5-1 and TRBJ2-3, with 7 positions matching TRBD2. CDR3 length equals 15 residues. Germline V gives CDR1 SGHRS, CDR2 YFSETQ. V dropped 4 bases and J dropped 0; count of bases not matched to a gene: 5. The DNA of the CDR3 is TGCGCCAGCAGCGTGAGGGAGGGGAGCACAGATACGCAGTATTTT. Translated, it gives CASSVREGSTDTQYF.

As DNA, the CDR3 is TGTGCCAGTAGTATCACAGGGCCTGGAAACACCATATATTTT. Translation: CASSITGPGNTIYF. This chain joins TRBV19 and TRBJ1-3; perhaps TRBD1 as D (6 bases). Per germline, CDR1 LNHDA and CDR2 SQIVND (reference sequence). The CDR3 has 14 residues. V lost 3 bases and J lost 2, with 8 bases in between.

J is TRBJ2-3 and V is TRBV5-1; TRBD1 matches 7 bases. The CDR3 totals 14 residues. Unmatched junction bases numbered 6, after V lost 6 bases and J lost 2 bases. Per germline, CDR1 SGHRS and CDR2 YFSETQ. The CDR3: CASNRDRITDTQYF. CDR3 nucleotide sequence: TGCGCCAGCAACCGGGACAGAATCACAGATACGCAGTATTTT.

V and J are TRBV6-5 and TRBJ1-2, with D unresolved. Per the germline V gene, CDR1 is MNHEY and CDR2 is SVGAGI. Trimming pared 6 bases from V and 7 bases from J, leaving 21 bases between. CDR3 size: 15 residues. CDR3 in amino acids: CASSPGLFNVLGYTF. CDR3 DNA sequence: TGTGCCAGCAGCCCCGGACTGTTCAACGTGCTTGGCTACACCTTC.

The V gene is TRBV19, the J gene TRBJ2-2, with no clear D. Germline lookup yields CDR1 LNHDA and CDR2 SQIVND (reference sequence). This CDR3 contains 15 residues. V lost 2 bases, J lost 0 bases, and 7 bases lay in between. As DNA, the CDR3 is TGTGCCAGTAGTATAATGGTCTCGAACACCGGGGAGCTGTTTTTT. Translation gives CASSIMVSNTGELFF. Full variable domain (missing parts from reference TRBV19 and TRBJ2-2): DGGITQSPKYLFRKEGQNVTLSCEQNLNHDAMYWYRQDPGQGLRLIYYSQIVNDFQKGDIAEGYSVSREKKESFPLTVTSAQKNPTAFYLCASSIMVSNTGELFFGEGSRLTVL.

V usage is TRBV7-3 and J usage is TRBJ2-5; no clear D gene. The CDR3 consists of 13 residues. The V end lost 2 bases, the J end lost 1 base, and 5 bases lay between the germline ends. The germline V gene encodes CDR1 SGHTA and CDR2 FQGTGA. This CDR3 reads CASSLQAQETQYF. DNA for the CDR3: TGTGCCAGCAGCTTACAAGCCCAAGAGACCCAGTACTTC.

V gene TRBV18 combines with J gene TRBJ2-7, with 13 bases identical to TRBD2. J was trimmed by 6 bases and V by 3 bases; bases with no gene match: 5. This CDR3 is built from 15 residues. The germline CDR1 and CDR2 sequences are KGHSH and LQKENI. In DNA, the CDR3 is TGTGCCAGCTCACCCCGGACTAGCGGGAGACTCGAGCAGTACTTC. This translates into CASSPRTSGRLEQYF. The full variable domain, its missing parts supplied by reference TRBV18 and TRBJ2-7, is NAGVMQNPRHLVRRRGQEARLRCSPMKGHSHVYWYRQLPEEGLKFMVYLQKENIIDESGMPKERFSAEFPKEGPSILRIQQVVRGDSAAYFCASSPRTSGRLEQYFGPGTRLTVT.

The V gene is TRBV6-1, the J gene TRBJ1-1; tentative D call: TRBD1 (5 bases). Per the germline V gene, CDR1 is MNHNS and CDR2 is SASEGT. CDR3 length equals 14 residues. Deletions cut 7 bases from V and 4 bases from J, with 16 bases between. CDR3 sequence (DNA): TGTGCCAGCATCCCACAGGCGGGGTTCACTGAAGCTTTCTTT. It specifies CASIPQAGFTEAFF.

This chain connects TRBV2 to TRBJ1-1, with 7 bases matching TRBD1. Germline values: CDR1 SNHLY, CDR2 FYNNEI. CDR3 size: 15 residues. Trimming removed 5 bases from V and 4 bases from J; junction bases left unmatched: 10. CDR3 residues: CASSSDREGGTEAFF. CDR3 in DNA: TGTGCCAGCAGTTCAGACAGGGAAGGTGGCACTGAAGCTTTCTTT. Full variable domain (missing parts from reference TRBV2 and TRBJ1-1): EPEVTQTPSHQVTQMGQEVILRCVPISNHLYFYWYRQILGQKVEFLVSFYNNEISEKSEIFDDQFSVERPDGSNFTLKIRSTKLEDSAMYFCASSSDREGGTEAFFGQGTRLTVV.

This rearrangement joins TRBV11-3 to TRBJ1-1, with 8 nucleotides matching TRBD1. CDR1 is SGHNT, CDR2 YENEEA, per germline. The CDR3 contains 15 residues. V lost 5 bases and J lost 5; bases outside the gene matches: 10. The chain's CDR3 is CASSPGGQGRTEAFF. Here the CDR3 DNA reads TGTGCCAGCAGCCCCGGCGGACAGGGCAGGACTGAAGCTTTCTTT. The whole variable domain, filled in from reference TRBV11-3 and TRBJ1-1, reads EAGVVQSPRYKIIEKKQPVAFWCNPISGHNTLYWYLQNLGQGPELLIRYENEEAVDDSQLPKDRFSAERLKGVDSTLKIQPAELGDSAVYLCASSPGGQGRTEAFFGQGTRLTVV.

The genes are TRBV9 and TRBJ2-5, with D perhaps given as TRBD1 or TRBD2 (5 bases each). Germline CDR1 is SGDLS and CDR2 is YYNGEE. CDR3 length: 15 residues. Trimming pared 2 bases from V and 5 bases from J, leaving 16 bases between. The CDR3 DNA sequence: TGTGCCAGCAGCGTTTTCGGGGCCCCCTCGGAGACCCAGTACTTC. This encodes CASSVFGAPSETQYF.

The chain carries TRBV6-6 and TRBJ2-1; 8 nucleotides line up with TRBD2. The junction had 4 bases not matched to a gene; V was cut back by 9 bases and J by 0 bases. Germline V gives CDR1 MNHNY, CDR2 SVGAGI (reference sequence). CDR3 length: 14 amino acids. The CDR3 loop reads CASSSGSSYNEQFF. CDR3 DNA sequence: TGTGCCAGTTCGAGCGGGAGCTCCTACAATGAGCAGTTCTTC.

In DNA, the CDR3 is TGTGCCAGTACAGCGGGAGGCGGCTACACCTTC. Amino acid sequence: CASTAGGGYTF. This sequence joins TRBV19 and TRBJ1-2; D not resolved. The CDR3 is 11 residues long. The germline V gene encodes CDR1 LNHDA and CDR2 SQIVND (reference sequence). Deletions cut 7 bases from V and 8 bases from J, with 11 bases between.